This TCR beta chain appears in the sequencing data of a study of T cell repertoires in cytomegalovirus infection. The overall study: Public TCR beta signatures indicated both CMV infection and matching HLA type. The study, taken as a whole, reports: Identification of carriers of CMV plus the relevant HLA was performed using cumulative public TCR beta family frequency. In two of eight donors, the top clonotype was HLA-C-restricted CMV-specific.

Each CDR3 protein is one row after TCRdb ran MiXCR on the reads. The sample consists of about 98,000 distinct CDR3 sequences, 16% of them appearing once. V was clipped by 10 bases and J by 8 bases, with 17 bases between them. There are 12 residues in the CDR3. This clonotype was counted between two and nine times. Its specificity is unknown. This chain uses TRBV12-3 or TRBV12-4 with TRBJ1-1, with D possibly matching TRBD1 (6 bases). The receptor comes from a human donor in good health (CMV status not recorded). Some clones in this sample may be carry-over from other donors' samples. Sequencing used PBMCs. The CDR3 sequence: CAIPQGTLEAFF. CDR3 sequence (DNA): TGTGCCATCCCACAGGGAACCCTCGAAGCTTTCTTT.